The clone carrying this TCR beta chain appeared many times. Antigen specificity is unknown. A read error may account for a junction end that differs from germline. The data are from a study of CD8 T cells in ankylosing spondylitis. Study-level points and caveats: A motif of 8 or 9 highly homologous TCR beta variants was seen as apparently characteristic of ankylosing spondylitis blood.

TCRdb independently ran MiXCR on the 5' RACE reads; one entry per CDR3 protein. The sample includes around 130,000 distinct CDR3 sequences, approximately 17% of them seen just once. Per germline, CDR1 SQVTM and CDR2 ANQGSEA. The CDR3 runs 11 residues. The sample comprised blood, either unsorted or a sorted T cell fraction (not recorded which). This TCR derives from a male donor with ankylosing spondylitis. The chain employs TRBV29-1 and TRBJ2-1; possibly TRBD2 for D (5 bases). This CDR3 is CSVVSGRERVF. As DNA, the CDR3 is TGCAGCGTTGTGTCCGGTCGAGAGAGGGTCTTC.